A single sample is the source of the 4 T cell receptor beta chains below, sequenced in a study of T cells after yellow fever vaccination. In TCRdb, the 5' RACE reads were re-called with MiXCR into one record per CDR3 protein. The table shows about 360,000 distinct CDR3 sequences, with approximately 5.7% occurring only once. The sequences come from PBMCs, collected 5 days after the yellow fever booster vaccination. These receptors were obtained from a man in his thirties or forties who received the YFV17D yellow fever vaccine.

This clonotype came up a few times. The chain uses TRBV20-1 and TRBJ2-5, with D unresolved. This CDR3 is built from 14 residues. The germline gives CDR1 DFQATT, CDR2 SNEGSKA (reference sequence). V was clipped by 3 bases and J by 3 bases, with 14 bases between them. CDR3 nucleotide sequence: TGCAGTGCTAGGATAACCCCCTTTGAAGAGACCCAGTACTTC. It codes for CSARITPFEETQYF.

This clonotype was counted only a few times. The genes are TRBV20-1 and TRBJ1-2, with TRBD1 as a possible D gene (6 bases). V was cut by 6 bases and J by 2 bases, with 13 bases left in between. The CDR3 runs to 13 residues. Germline loops: CDR1 DFQATT, CDR2 SNEGSKA (reference sequence). This CDR3 is CSAGGGGNYGYTF. As DNA, the CDR3 is TGCAGTGCCGGCGGGGGGGGCAACTATGGCTACACCTTC.

This clonotype came up many times. The CDR3: CSARDLGGKTSTDTQYF. For the CDR3, the DNA is TGCAGTGCTAGAGATTTAGGCGGGAAGACTAGCACAGATACGCAGTATTTT. The J gene is TRBJ2-3, the V gene TRBV20-1, with a possible D match to TRBD2 (6 bases). The CDR3 totals 17 residues. CDR1 DFQATT and CDR2 SNEGSKA come from the germline V gene (reference sequence). Trimming removed 0 bases at V and 0 bases at J, with 16 bases between.

This clonotype was seen more than once but under ten times. V and J are TRBV10-3 and TRBJ2-7, with no clear D. The V gene's germline CDR1 is ENHRY and CDR2 SYGVKD. The CDR3 is 14 amino acids. Trimming left V 3 bases short and J 5 bases short, with 14 bases between. CDR3 in amino acids: CAISDPGDNDEQYF. CDR3 bases: TGTGCCATCAGTGACCCAGGCGATAATGACGAGCAGTACTTC.